Listed below are T cell receptor beta chains from one sample, sequenced in a study of OX40 agonist ivuxolimab in advanced cancers. Sequencing used immunoSEQ multiplex PCR; TCRdb keeps in-frame clones, though not all of them. Of roughly 86,000 clones listed, about 91% were seen once; the top ten hold under 3.5%. Specimen: CD4+ or CD8+ T cells sorted from blood, collected in a trial of the OX40 agonist ivuxolimab. These TCRs come from an adult with an advanced solid tumor such as melanoma, head and neck, liver or kidney cancer. The CDR3 runs from the conserved cysteine through the conserved F or W. The D gene is left open where the match is weak. Size is omitted from some rows. Given values are once, few, many or a class for expanded clones.

length,size,J,D,V,CDR3,DNA
15,.,TRBJ1-1,.,TRBV5-4,CASSRTTGGNTEAFF,TGTGCCAGCAGCCGTACGACAGGAGGGAACACTGAAGCTTTCTTT
16,.,TRBJ2-3,TRBD2,TRBV9,CASTRGPSGPPDTQYF,TGTGCCAGCACCCGTGGTCCTAGCGGACCCCCAGATACGCAGTATTTT
14,.,TRBJ1-1,.,TRBV5-1,CASSLARLNTEAFF,TGCGCCAGCAGCTTGGCCAGGCTGAACACTGAAGCTTTCTTT
15,.,TRBJ1-3,.,TRBV5-1,CASSLGSSRGNTIYF,TGCGCCAGCAGCTTAGGTTCGTCCAGGGGAAACACCATATATTTT
14,.,TRBJ2-7,.,TRBV5-1,CASSALATTYEQYF,TGCGCCAGCAGCGCCCTAGCGACTACCTACGAGCAGTACTTC
12,.,TRBJ2-3,.,TRBV25-1,CASSEYDWRQYF,TGTGCCAGCAGTGAATACGACTGGAGGCAGTATTTT
14,.,TRBJ1-2,TRBD1,TRBV7-8,CASSWTGSKNGYTF,TGTGCCAGCAGTTGGACAGGGAGTAAAAATGGCTACACCTTC
15,.,TRBJ2-2,TRBD1,TRBV6-1,CASRGQILNTGELFF,TGTGCCAGCAGGGGACAGATTTTGAACACCGGGGAGCTGTTTTTT
15,.,TRBJ1-2,.,TRBV5-1,CASEGDPSSNYGYTF,TGCGCCAGCGAGGGGGACCCCTCTTCTAACTATGGCTACACCTTC
18,few,TRBJ2-2,TRBD2,TRBV10-3,CATTPSAFGGRGPGELFF,TGTGCCACCACCCCCTCGGCGTTCGGCGGGAGAGGGCCCGGGGAGCTGTTTTTT
14,once,TRBJ1-2,.,TRBV9,CASSAQDFNYGYTF,TGTGCCAGCAGCGCACAGGATTTTAACTATGGCTACACCTTC
15,.,TRBJ1-1,.,TRBV4-1,CASSHLGAGGTEAFF,TGCGCCAGCAGCCACCTGGGGGCTGGCGGCACTGAAGCTTTCTTT
17,.,TRBJ2-1,TRBD1,TRBV28,CASSPRQGLSSYNEQFF,TGTGCCAGCAGTCCTAGACAGGGTTTAAGCTCCTACAATGAGCAGTTCTTC
17,.,TRBJ1-1,TRBD1,TRBV5-5,CASSLRQGIDGNTEAFF,TGTGCCAGCAGCTTGCGACAGGGGATCGACGGGAACACTGAAGCTTTCTTT
14,.,TRBJ2-1,.,TRBV5-1,CASSGGTWAGEQFF,TGCGCCAGCAGCGGCGGGACTTGGGCCGGTGAGCAGTTCTTC
12,.,TRBJ2-3,TRBD1,TRBV12-5,CASRDREDTQYF,TGTGCTAGTAGGGACAGGGAGGATACGCAGTATTTT
14,once,TRBJ1-2,.,TRBV9,CASIVQDPNYGYTF,TGTGCCAGCATAGTACAGGACCCCAACTATGGCTACACCTTC
17,.,TRBJ2-4,.,TRBV28,CASSLSSVGLRVNIQYF,TGTGCCAGCAGTCTCTCGAGCGTGGGGTTAAGGGTAAACATTCAGTACTTC
13,.,TRBJ2-3,TRBD2,TRBV2,CASSALGEGAQYF,TGTGCCAGCAGTGCTTTGGGGGAGGGCGCGCAGTATTTT
15,.,TRBJ1-1,.,TRBV27,CASSHRDNLNTEAFF,TGTGCCAGCAGTCACCGGGACAACCTGAACACTGAAGCTTTCTTT
13,.,TRBJ1-2,.,TRBV7-8,CASSRDKLYGYTF,TGTGCCAGCAGCCGGGACAAACTTTATGGCTACACCTTC
16,.,TRBJ1-5,.,TRBV4-1,CASSQGVWRSLQPQHF,TGCGCCAGCAGCCAAGGGGTTTGGAGATCTTTGCAGCCCCAGCATTTT
15,.,TRBJ2-5,.,TRBV18,CASSPPGRQQETQYF,TGTGCCAGCTCACCACCGGGGAGACAGCAAGAGACCCAGTACTTC
13,.,TRBJ1-2,.,TRBV5-1,CASKTGVNYGYTF,TGCGCCAGCAAGACCGGGGTTAACTATGGCTACACCTTC
17,.,TRBJ1-5,.,TRBV11-3,CASSPSLPTGGIQPQHF,TGTGCCAGCAGCCCCTCCCTCCCCACAGGCGGTATCCAGCCCCAGCATTTT
15,.,TRBJ1-3,.,TRBV6-4,CASSAQGMAGNTIYF,TGTGCCAGCAGTGCACAGGGTATGGCTGGAAACACCATATATTTT
13,.,TRBJ2-1,.,TRBV19,CASSRFSSNEQFF,TGTGCCAGTAGTCGATTTTCTTCCAATGAGCAGTTCTTC
14,.,TRBJ2-6,.,TRBV7-2,CASNPGSGANVLTF,TGTGCCAGCAACCCAGGGTCTGGGGCCAACGTCCTGACTTTC
15,.,TRBJ1-4,TRBD1,TRBV27,CASRTSRQGGEKLFF,TGTGCCAGCAGGACCTCCCGACAGGGAGGGGAAAAACTGTTTTTT